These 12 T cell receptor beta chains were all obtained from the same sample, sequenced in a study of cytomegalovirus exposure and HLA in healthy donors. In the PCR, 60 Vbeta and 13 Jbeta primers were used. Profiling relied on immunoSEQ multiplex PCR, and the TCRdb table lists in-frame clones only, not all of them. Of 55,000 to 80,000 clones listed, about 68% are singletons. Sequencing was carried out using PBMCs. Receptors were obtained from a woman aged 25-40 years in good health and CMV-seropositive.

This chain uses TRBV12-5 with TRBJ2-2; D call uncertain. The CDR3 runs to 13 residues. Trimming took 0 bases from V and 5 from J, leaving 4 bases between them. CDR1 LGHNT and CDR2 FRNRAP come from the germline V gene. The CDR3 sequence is CASGLVLTGELFF. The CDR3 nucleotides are TGTGCTAGTGGTTTGGTCCTAACCGGGGAGCTGTTTTTT.

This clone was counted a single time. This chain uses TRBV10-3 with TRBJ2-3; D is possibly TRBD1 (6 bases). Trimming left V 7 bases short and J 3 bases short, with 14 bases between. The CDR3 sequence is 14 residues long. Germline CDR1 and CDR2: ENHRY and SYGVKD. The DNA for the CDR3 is TGTGCCATCAAGGGGGAGTCGACTACAGATACGCAGTATTTT. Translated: CAIKGESTTDTQYF.

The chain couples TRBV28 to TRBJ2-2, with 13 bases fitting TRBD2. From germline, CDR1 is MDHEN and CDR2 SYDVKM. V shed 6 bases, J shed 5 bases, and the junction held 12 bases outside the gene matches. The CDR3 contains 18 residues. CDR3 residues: CASSLGTSGIQATGELFF. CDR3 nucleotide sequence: TGTGCCAGCAGCCTCGGGACTAGCGGGATCCAGGCAACCGGGGAGCTGTTTTTT.

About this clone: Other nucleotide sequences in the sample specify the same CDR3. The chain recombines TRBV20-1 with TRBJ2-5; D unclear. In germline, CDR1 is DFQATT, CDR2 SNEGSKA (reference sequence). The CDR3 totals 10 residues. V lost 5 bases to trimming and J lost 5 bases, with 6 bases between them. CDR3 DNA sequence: TGCAGTGCTTCGGAGGAGACCCAGTACTTC. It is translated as CSASEETQYF.

CDR3 nucleotide sequence: TGTGCCAGCAGCCAAGAACCGAGAGAGACCCAGTACTTC. Its protein product is CASSQEPRETQYF. This rearrangement joins TRBV4-2 to TRBJ2-5; the D is unclear. Germline lookup yields CDR1 LGHNA and CDR2 YNFKEQ. The CDR3 is 13 amino acids. The germline V and J ends were trimmed by 0 bases and 4 bases, with 6 bases remaining between them.

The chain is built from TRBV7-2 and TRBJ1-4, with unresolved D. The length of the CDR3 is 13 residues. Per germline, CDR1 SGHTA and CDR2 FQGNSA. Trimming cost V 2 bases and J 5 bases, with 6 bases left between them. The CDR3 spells CASSLLRNEKLFF. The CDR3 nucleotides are TGTGCCAGCAGCTTATTGAGGAATGAAAAACTGTTTTTT.

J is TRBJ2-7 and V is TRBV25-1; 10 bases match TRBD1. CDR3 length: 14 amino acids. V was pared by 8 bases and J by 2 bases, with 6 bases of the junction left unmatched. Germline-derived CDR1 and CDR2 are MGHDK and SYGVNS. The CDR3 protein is CASRRGQGPYEQYF. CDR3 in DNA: TGTGCCAGCCGAAGGGGACAGGGGCCCTACGAGCAGTACTTC.

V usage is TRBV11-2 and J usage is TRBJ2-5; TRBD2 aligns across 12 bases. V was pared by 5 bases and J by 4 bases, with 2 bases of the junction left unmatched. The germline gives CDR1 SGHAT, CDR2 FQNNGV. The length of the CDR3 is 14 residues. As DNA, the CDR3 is TGTGCCAGCAGCCCGGGACTAGCGGGAGAGACCCAGTACTTC. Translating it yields CASSPGLAGETQYF.

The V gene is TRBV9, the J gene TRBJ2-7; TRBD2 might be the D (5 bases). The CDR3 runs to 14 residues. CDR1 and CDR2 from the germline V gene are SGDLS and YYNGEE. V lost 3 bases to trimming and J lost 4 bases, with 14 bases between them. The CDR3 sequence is CASSGGYKGYEQYF. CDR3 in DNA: TGTGCCAGCAGCGGAGGGTATAAAGGGTACGAGCAGTACTTC.

The CDR3 coding sequence is TGTGCCAGCAGCTTGGCGGGCGGGGGAAATGAGCAGTTCTTC. Translation gives CASSLAGGGNEQFF. The chain joins TRBV5-4 to TRBJ2-1; 7 bases are a match to TRBD2. The CDR3 runs 14 residues. V was pared by 0 bases and J by 7 bases, with 4 bases of the junction left unmatched. Germline V gene data show CDR1 as SGHNT and CDR2 as YYREEE (reference sequence).

The CDR3 loop is CSVDRGYRGELFF. The DNA for the CDR3 is TGCAGCGTTGACCGCGGTTACCGCGGGGAGCTGTTTTTT. This sequence joins TRBV29-1 and TRBJ2-2; no clear D. This CDR3 is 13 amino acids long. V was trimmed by 3 bases and J by 7 bases, leaving 12 bases between them. Germline V gives CDR1 SQVTM, CDR2 ANQGSEA.

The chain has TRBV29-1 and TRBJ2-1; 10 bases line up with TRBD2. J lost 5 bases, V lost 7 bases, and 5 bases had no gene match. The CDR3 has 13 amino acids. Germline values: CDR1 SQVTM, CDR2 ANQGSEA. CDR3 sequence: CSGGLAQNNEQFF. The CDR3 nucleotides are TGCAGCGGGGGACTAGCGCAGAACAATGAGCAGTTCTTC.